These 5 T cell receptor beta chains came from one sample sequenced in a study of graft-versus-host responses after intestinal transplantation. The repertoire was sequenced with immunoSEQ multiplex PCR; TCRdb's copy has only in-frame clones and lacks some. The profile covers 85,000 to 100,000 clones, with approximately 90% appearing a single time and more than 0.15% taken by the ten largest. Antigens of these TCRs are unknown. The sequencing used unstimulated CD4+ T cells sorted from spleen or lymph node cells, collected before intestinal transplant. These receptors were obtained from a human donor who received an intestinal transplant.

This rearrangement joins TRBV19 to TRBJ2-7, with TRBD1 matching 8 bases. Germline CDR1 reads LNHDA; CDR2 reads SQIVND (reference sequence). The CDR3 has 16 amino acids. Trimming cost V 7 bases and J 6 bases; bases outside gene matches: 17. The CDR3 nucleotides are TGTGCCAGTAAAAGGAGCGTGGGGCAGGGGGCTATCGAGCAGTACTTC. Amino acid sequence: CASKRSVGQGAIEQYF.

The chain combines TRBV5-1 with TRBJ2-5, with 10 bases lining up with TRBD2. The CDR3 is 16 amino acids. V lost 0 bases, J lost 0 bases, and 2 bases stayed unmatched. Germline assignment: CDR1 SGHRS and CDR2 YFSETQ. CDR3 sequence (DNA): TGCGCCAGCAGCTTGGCGACTAGCGGGTACCAAGAGACCCAGTACTTC. Amino acids: CASSLATSGYQETQYF. Filled out from reference TRBV5-1 and TRBJ2-5, the complete variable domain reads KAGVTQTPRYLIKTRGQQVTLSCSPISGHRSVSWYQQTPGQGLQFLFEYFSETQRNKGNFPGRFSGRQFSNSRSEMNVSTLELGDSALYLCASSLATSGYQETQYFGPGTRLLVL.

The genes are TRBV30 and TRBJ2-2; TRBD1 might be the D (6 bases). Trimming pared 1 base from V and 4 bases from J, leaving 7 bases between. CDR3 size: 13 residues. Germline CDR1 reads GTSNPN; CDR2 reads SVGIG (reference sequence). CDR3 region: CAWSGQATGELFF. The CDR3 DNA follows: TGTGCCTGGAGTGGACAGGCCACCGGGGAGCTGTTTTTT.

The chain employs TRBV15 and TRBJ2-7; D is uncertain. V dropped 0 bases and J dropped 0 bases, with 15 bases sitting between them. Germline-derived CDR1 and CDR2 are LNHNV and YYDKDF (reference sequence). The CDR3 contains 17 residues. This chain's CDR3 is CATSRDLSTYSSYEQYF. Written as DNA, the CDR3 is TGTGCCACCAGCAGAGATCTATCTACCTACAGCTCCTACGAGCAGTACTTC.

The rearrangement uses TRBV9 and TRBJ2-1; D perhaps matches TRBD1 (5 bases). V lost 4 bases and J 9 bases, leaving 23 bases between the germline ends. This CDR3 has 16 residues. Germline V gene data show CDR1 as SGDLS and CDR2 as YYNGEE. The CDR3 reads CASSSRAFRWGGEQFF. The DNA of the CDR3 is TGTGCCAGCAGCAGCCGAGCCTTCCGGTGGGGCGGTGAGCAGTTCTTC. Based on the CDR3 plus reference TRBV9 and TRBJ2-1, the full variable domain is DSGVTQTPKHLITATGQRVTLRCSPRSGDLSVYWYQQSLDQGLQFLIQYYNGEERAKGNILERFSAQQFPDLHSELNLSSLELGDSALYFCASSSRAFRWGGEQFFGPGTRLTVL.